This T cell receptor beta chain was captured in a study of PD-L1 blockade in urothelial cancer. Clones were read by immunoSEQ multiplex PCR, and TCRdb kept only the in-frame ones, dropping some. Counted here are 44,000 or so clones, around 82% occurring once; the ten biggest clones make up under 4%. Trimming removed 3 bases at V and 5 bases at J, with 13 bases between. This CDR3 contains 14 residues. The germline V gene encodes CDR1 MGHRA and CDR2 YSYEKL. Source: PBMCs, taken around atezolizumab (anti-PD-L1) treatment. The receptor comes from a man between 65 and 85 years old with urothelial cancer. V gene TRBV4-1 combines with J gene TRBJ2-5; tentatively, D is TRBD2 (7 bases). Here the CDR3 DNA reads TGCGCCAGCAGCCAGACGAGGGGGGGGGAGACCCAGTACTTC. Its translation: CASSQTRGGETQYF.